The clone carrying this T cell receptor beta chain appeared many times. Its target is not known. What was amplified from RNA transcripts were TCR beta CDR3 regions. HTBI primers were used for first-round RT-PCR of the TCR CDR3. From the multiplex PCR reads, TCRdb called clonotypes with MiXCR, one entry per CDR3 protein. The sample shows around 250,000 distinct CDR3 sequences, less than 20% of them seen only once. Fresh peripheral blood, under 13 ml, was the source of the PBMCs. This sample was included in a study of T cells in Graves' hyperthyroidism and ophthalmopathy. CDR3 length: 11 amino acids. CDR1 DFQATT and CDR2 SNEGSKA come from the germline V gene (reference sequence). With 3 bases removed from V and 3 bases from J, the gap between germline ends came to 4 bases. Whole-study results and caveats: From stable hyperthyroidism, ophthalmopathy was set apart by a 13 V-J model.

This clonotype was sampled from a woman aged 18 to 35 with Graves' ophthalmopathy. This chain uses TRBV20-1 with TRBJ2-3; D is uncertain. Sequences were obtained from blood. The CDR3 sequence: CSARKTDTQYF. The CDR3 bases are TGCAGTGCTAGGAAGACAGATACGCAGTATTTT.